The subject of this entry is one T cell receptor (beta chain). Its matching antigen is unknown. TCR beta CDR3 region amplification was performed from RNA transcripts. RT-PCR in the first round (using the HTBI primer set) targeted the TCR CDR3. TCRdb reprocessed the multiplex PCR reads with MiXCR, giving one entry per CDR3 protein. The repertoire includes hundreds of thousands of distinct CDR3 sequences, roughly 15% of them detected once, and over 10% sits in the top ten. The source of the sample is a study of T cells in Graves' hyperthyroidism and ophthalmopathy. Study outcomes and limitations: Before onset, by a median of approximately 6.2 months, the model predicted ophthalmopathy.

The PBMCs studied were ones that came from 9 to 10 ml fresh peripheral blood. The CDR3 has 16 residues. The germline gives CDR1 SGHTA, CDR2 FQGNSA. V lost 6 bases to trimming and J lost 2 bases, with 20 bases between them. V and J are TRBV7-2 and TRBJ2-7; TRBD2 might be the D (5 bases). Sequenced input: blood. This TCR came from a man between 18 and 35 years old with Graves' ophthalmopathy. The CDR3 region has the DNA TGTGCCAGCAGTTACAAAAAGAGCGGAATACCCTACGAGCAGTACTTC. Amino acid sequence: CASSYKKSGIPYEQYF.